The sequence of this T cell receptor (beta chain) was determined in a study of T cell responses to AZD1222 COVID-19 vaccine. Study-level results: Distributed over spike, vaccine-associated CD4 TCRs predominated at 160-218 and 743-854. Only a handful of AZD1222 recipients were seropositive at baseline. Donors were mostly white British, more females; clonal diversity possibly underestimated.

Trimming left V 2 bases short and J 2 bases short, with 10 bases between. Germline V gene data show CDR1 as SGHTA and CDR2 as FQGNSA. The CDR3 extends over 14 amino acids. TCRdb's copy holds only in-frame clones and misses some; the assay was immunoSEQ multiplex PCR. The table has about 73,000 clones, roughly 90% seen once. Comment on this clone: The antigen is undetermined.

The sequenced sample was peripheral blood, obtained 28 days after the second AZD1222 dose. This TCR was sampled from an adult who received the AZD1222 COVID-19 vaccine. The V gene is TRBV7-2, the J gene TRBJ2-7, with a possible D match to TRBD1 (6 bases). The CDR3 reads CASSLQGPPYEQYF. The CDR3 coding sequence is TGTGCCAGCAGCTTACAGGGGCCCCCCTACGAGCAGTACTTC. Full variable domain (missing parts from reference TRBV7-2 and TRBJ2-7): GAGVSQSPSNKVTEKGKDVELRCDPISGHTALYWYRQSLGQGLEFLIYFQGNSAPDKSGLPSDRFSAERTGGSVSTLTIQRTQQEDSAVYLCASSLQGPPYEQYFGPGTRLTVT.